What follows are 2 T cell receptor beta chains derived from one specimen sequenced in a study of T and B cells in COVID-19 patients. TRB rearrangements were amplified by multiplex PCR with BIOMED2 TRB-A/B primers. TCRdb re-derived calls from the multiplex PCR reads in MiXCR, one entry per CDR3 protein. The data contain 15,000 to 20,000 distinct CDR3 sequences, 28% of them singletons. From blood, about 250-500 ng of genomic DNA served as TRB template. Source material: blood. The origin of the receptors is a human donor who had recovered from COVID-19.

Concerning this clonotype itself: A read error may explain this, as a much larger clone is one base away. The chain links TRBV6-5 to TRBJ2-7, with TRBD2 matching 7 bases. With 1 base clipped from V and 5 bases from J, the junction kept 2 bases outside the gene matches. Germline V lookup: CDR1 MNHEY, CDR2 SVGAGI. There are 13 residues in the CDR3. The DNA for the CDR3 is TGTGCCAGCAGTTACTTGGCGGGGGACGAGCAGTACTTC. This codes for CASSYLAGDEQYF.

This clonotype was recorded only once. This sequence joins TRBV20-1 and TRBJ1-1; TRBD1 matches at 8 bases. The CDR3 spans 14 residues. Germline V gene sequence: CDR1 DFQATT, CDR2 SNEGSKA (reference sequence). The V and J ends lost 3 bases and 3 bases, in that order; junction bases with no gene match: 6. This CDR3 is CSARDRDGDTEAFF. The CDR3 DNA reads as TGCAGTGCTAGGGACAGGGACGGTGACACTGAAGCTTTCTTT.